The 20 T cell receptor beta chains below all came from one sample that was sequenced in a study of cytomegalovirus exposure and HLA in healthy donors. Both 60 Vbeta primers and 13 Jbeta primers went into the PCR. Sequencing was performed with immunoSEQ multiplex PCR; in TCRdb, only in-frame clones are kept and a portion is missing. The table records approximately 93,000 clones, 79% of them present only once. The sample was PBMCs. The receptors come from a male donor in good health and CMV-seropositive.

The J gene is TRBJ2-7, the V gene TRBV5-4; D remains unclear. The V end was cut by 4 bases, the J end by 0 bases, with 14 bases between. Germline lookup yields CDR1 SGHNT and CDR2 YYREEE (reference sequence). The CDR3 totals 15 residues. The CDR3 nucleotides are TGTGCCAGCAGCCCTCGTGGCGGTAGCTCCTACGAGCAGTACTTC. Translated: CASSPRGGSSYEQYF.

This chain links TRBV4-3 with TRBJ2-7; D gene uncertain. V shed 3 bases and J shed 4 bases, with 10 bases lying between them. The CDR3 loop spans 13 amino acids. Per germline, CDR1 LGHNA and CDR2 YSLEER. The DNA for the CDR3 is TGCGCCAGCAGCCAGGGCTTCGGTTACGAGCAGTACTTC. Protein: CASSQGFGYEQYF.

The chain employs TRBV5-1 and TRBJ1-3; no clear D. The germline V gene has CDR1 SGHRS and CDR2 YFSETQ. Trimming stripped 4 bases from V and 0 bases from J, with 11 bases between. The CDR3 length is 15 residues. The CDR3 is CASSPDSSSGNTIYF. CDR3 bases: TGCGCCAGCAGCCCCGACTCCAGCTCTGGAAACACCATATATTTT.

In its sample, this clone was seen a few times. This chain joins TRBV4-1 and TRBJ1-1, with TRBD1 as a possible D gene (6 bases). In germline, CDR1 is MGHRA, CDR2 YSYEKL. This CDR3 is 15 amino acids long. Trimming removed 6 bases from V and 0 bases from J, with 14 bases in between. The CDR3 DNA sequence: TGCGCCAGCAGTCCAGGGGTGACTTTGAACACTGAAGCTTTCTTT. Amino acid sequence: CASSPGVTLNTEAFF.

The CDR3 sequence: CSVSPQGNTEAFF. DNA for the CDR3: TGCAGCGTTTCCCCACAGGGAAACACTGAAGCTTTCTTT. The rearrangement joins TRBV29-1 to TRBJ1-1; TRBD1 might be the D (6 bases). Germline CDR1 and CDR2: SQVTM and ANQGSEA. This CDR3 spans 13 amino acids. V lost 5 bases to trimming and J lost 2 bases, with 12 bases between them.

This clone has only a few counts. The chain links TRBV6-1 to TRBJ1-1, with no clear D. Trimming shortened V by 5 bases and J by 1 base, and 11 bases separated the two germline ends. The CDR3 sequence is 14 residues long. Germline V gives CDR1 MNHNS, CDR2 SASEGT. In DNA form, the CDR3 reads TGTGCCAGCAGTAAAAGAACAGAGAACACTGAAGCTTTCTTT. It yields the protein CASSKRTENTEAFF.

The V gene is TRBV6-5, the J gene TRBJ1-6; 7 positions match TRBD1. Germline V gene sequence: CDR1 MNHEY, CDR2 SVGAGI. This CDR3 contains 15 residues. Trimming cost V 5 bases and J 5 bases; bases outside gene matches: 6. This CDR3 reads CASSNRGKHNSPLHF. CDR3 sequence (DNA): TGTGCCAGCAGTAACAGGGGTAAACATAATTCACCCCTCCACTTT.

This chain uses TRBV6-1 with TRBJ2-4; 9 bases match TRBD1. Germline-derived CDR1 and CDR2 are MNHNS and SASEGT. J was trimmed by 4 bases and V by 4 bases; bases with no gene match: 5. The CDR3 has 15 amino acids. CDR3 bases: TGTGCCAGCAGTGGGGGACAGGGTCAAAAAAACATTCAGTACTTC. Its protein is CASSGGQGQKNIQYF.

CDR3 in DNA: TGTGCCAGCAGCTTATTTAGCGGGGTCGCCGGGGAGCTGTTTTTT. Translation: CASSLFSGVAGELFF. The chain couples TRBV7-2 to TRBJ2-2, with 8 bases identical to TRBD2. CDR3 length: 15 amino acids. Germline CDR1 reads SGHTA; CDR2 reads FQGNSA. The V gene end was trimmed by 2 bases and the J gene end by 6 bases; junction bases not matched to a gene: 5.

This clone was counted between two and nine times. The genes are TRBV5-4 and TRBJ1-5, with 10 bases matching TRBD1. The V gene's germline CDR1 is SGHNT and CDR2 YYREEE (reference sequence). The CDR3 has 18 residues. V shed 4 bases, J shed 0 bases, and the junction held 10 bases outside the gene matches. CDR3 residues: CASSPPGRDRGSNQPQHF. CDR3 coding DNA: TGTGCCAGCAGCCCCCCTGGGCGGGACAGGGGTAGCAATCAGCCCCAGCATTTT.

Note on this clone: The same CDR3 arises from other DNA sequences in this sample as well. The genes are TRBV19 and TRBJ1-6; a possible D gene is TRBD1 (6 bases). CDR1 is LNHDA and CDR2 is SQIVND in the germline V gene (reference sequence). Trimming removed 4 bases from V and 4 bases from J, with 8 bases in between. The CDR3 length is 14 residues. The CDR3 loop reads CASSTTGYNSPLHF. The CDR3 nucleotides read TGTGCCAGTAGTACGACAGGTTATAATTCACCCCTCCACTTT.

This sequence joins TRBV6-1 and TRBJ1-5; D is possibly TRBD1 (6 bases). The V gene lost 2 bases and the J gene lost 5 bases, with 10 bases spanning the gap. The CDR3 is 14 residues long. The V gene's germline CDR1 is MNHNS and CDR2 SASEGT. The CDR3 coding sequence is TGTGCCAGCAGTGAACAGGGGAGGGATCAGCCCCAGCATTTT. Its translation is CASSEQGRDQPQHF.

This chain connects TRBV30 to TRBJ1-3; TRBD1 aligns across 8 bases. Trimming at V came to 8 bases and at J to 3 bases, leaving 6 bases not matched to a gene. The germline CDR1 and CDR2 sequences are GTSNPN and SVGIG (reference sequence). CDR3 size: 13 residues. CDR3 nucleotide sequence: TGTGCCAAGACAGGGGTCAATGGAAACACCATATATTTT. Translation: CAKTGVNGNTIYF.

The chain has TRBV11-2 and TRBJ1-2; D is unclear. Trimming cost V 0 bases and J 3 bases, with 5 bases left between them. Germline V lookup: CDR1 SGHAT, CDR2 FQNNGV. The CDR3 runs to 13 residues. The CDR3 sequence: CASSLESDYGYTF. The CDR3 DNA follows: TGTGCCAGCAGCTTAGAATCGGACTATGGCTACACCTTC.

The V gene is TRBV7-9, the J gene TRBJ2-3; tentative D call: TRBD2 (6 bases). Trimming shortened V by 4 bases and J by 5 bases, and 13 bases separated the two germline ends. Germline assignment: CDR1 SEHNR and CDR2 FQNEAQ (reference sequence). The CDR3 loop spans 14 amino acids. The CDR3 here is CASSWDVGGDTQYF. The CDR3 DNA reads as TGTGCCAGCAGCTGGGACGTCGGGGGAGATACGCAGTATTTT.

The chain is built from TRBV7-2 and TRBJ1-2; D possibly corresponds to TRBD1 (5 bases). The CDR3 spans 15 residues. Trimming left V 2 bases short and J 3 bases short, with 13 bases between. CDR1 and CDR2 from the germline V gene are SGHTA and FQGNSA. Written as DNA, the CDR3 is TGTGCCAGCAGCTTAATTATCAGGGATTACTATGGCTACACCTTC. Protein sequence: CASSLIIRDYYGYTF.

CDR3 region: CATSGLPGAQYF. The CDR3 DNA sequence: TGTGCCACCAGCGGACTTCCAGGGGCCCAGTACTTC. The rearrangement links TRBV15 to TRBJ2-5, with a tentative D call TRBD1 (6 bases). This CDR3 contains 12 residues. Trimming took off 5 bases at V and 9 bases at J, with 13 bases between the two ends. Germline V lookup: CDR1 LNHNV, CDR2 YYDKDF (reference sequence).

The chain recombines TRBV15 with TRBJ1-4; D remains ambiguous. V was pared by 5 bases and J by 6 bases, with 10 bases between. The CDR3 extends over 13 amino acids. Germline-derived CDR1 and CDR2 are LNHNV and YYDKDF (reference sequence). CDR3 DNA: TGTGCCACCAGCCGGAGGGAGTATGAAAAACTGTTTTTT. Its protein is CATSRREYEKLFF.

The V and J genes are TRBV7-2 and TRBJ1-2, with D perhaps matching TRBD1 (5 bases). The CDR3 has 14 amino acids. Germline V gene sequence: CDR1 SGHTA, CDR2 FQGNSA. With 2 bases removed from V and 2 bases from J, the gap between germline ends came to 9 bases. The CDR3 protein is CASSLLGLNYGYTF. As DNA, the CDR3 is TGTGCCAGCAGCTTATTGGGACTCAACTATGGCTACACCTTC.

The chain combines TRBV7-8 with TRBJ2-7, with D tentatively TRBD2 (5 bases). In germline, CDR1 is SGHVS, CDR2 FQNEAQ. This CDR3 comprises 13 residues. V gave up 5 bases and J gave up 7 bases, with 15 bases separating them. Here the CDR3 DNA reads TGTGCCAGCAGCCGACGGGATTCCAGGGAGCAGTACTTC. Protein product: CASSRRDSREQYF.